These 21 T cell receptor beta chains were sequenced from one sample in a study of T-cell reconstitution after alpha-beta-depleted transplantation in children. Unique molecular identifiers were incorporated during preparation of the TCRbeta library. MiXCR, applied by TCRdb to the PCR reads, yields one record per CDR3 protein. This sample has some 250,000 distinct CDR3 sequences, with approximately 12% found just once. The specimen was PBMCs from the stem cell graft donor, collected from the stem cell graft. All receptors derive from a human donor who donated a stem cell graft to a child with acute lymphoblastic leukemia.

V gene TRBV5-1 combines with J gene TRBJ2-2; 9 bases fit TRBD2. Looked up from germline, CDR1 is SGHRS and CDR2 is YFSETQ. This CDR3 has 17 residues. Germline trimming cut 4 bases from V and 1 base from J; bases unmatched to any gene: 8. The CDR3 region has the DNA TGCGCCAGCAGCAGGAGTATAGCGGGGGTGAACACCGGGGAGCTGTTTTTT. As protein: CASSRSIAGVNTGELFF.

This clonotype was counted many times. The chain joins TRBV20-1 to TRBJ1-6; the D is unclear. CDR1 is DFQATT and CDR2 is SNEGSKA in the germline V gene (reference sequence). The CDR3 loop spans 15 amino acids. V lost 0 bases, J lost 3 bases, and 9 bases lay in between. CDR3 residues: CSARDEAVYNSPLHF. CDR3 DNA sequence: TGCAGTGCTAGAGATGAAGCGGTCTATAATTCACCCCTCCACTTT.

For this clonotype: This may arise from a read error, as a much more abundant clone is one base away. The chain links TRBV9 to TRBJ1-5; no reliable D call. CDR1 and CDR2 (germline): SGDLS, YYNGEE. This CDR3 spans 14 amino acids. In DNA form, the CDR3 reads TGTGCCAGCACCGTAGGCTCTAGCAATCAGCCCCAGCATTTT. Translated: CASTVGSSNQPQHF.

This clonotype was picked up many times. This chain connects TRBV28 to TRBJ2-3, with TRBD2 as a possible D gene (6 bases). The CDR3 is 13 residues long. Germline V lookup: CDR1 MDHEN, CDR2 SYDVKM. Trimming shortened V by 7 bases and J by 3 bases, and 11 bases separated the two germline ends. CDR3 loop: CASIAGNTDTQYF. CDR3 DNA sequence: TGTGCCAGCATCGCGGGGAATACAGATACGCAGTATTTT.

This clonotype came up many times. The chain has TRBV2 and TRBJ2-2; 9 positions match TRBD1. The CDR3 length is 14 residues. Germline CDR1 reads SNHLY; CDR2 reads FYNNEI. Germline trimming cut 4 bases from V and 6 bases from J; bases unmatched to any gene: 3. The CDR3 loop is CASSVRDRAGELFF. The CDR3 DNA sequence: TGTGCCAGCAGTGTCCGGGACAGGGCCGGGGAGCTGTTTTTT.

This chain joins TRBV6-1 and TRBJ2-1; TRBD2 agrees at 9 bases. J lost 4 bases, V lost 3 bases, and 4 bases had no gene match. The CDR3 consists of 15 residues. CDR1 and CDR2 from the germline V gene are MNHNS and SASEGT. The CDR3 DNA follows: TGTGCCAGCAGTGAGTCGCTAGCGGGGTACAATGAGCAGTTCTTC. Its translation: CASSESLAGYNEQFF.

In its sample, this clonotype was seen many times. CDR3 loop: CASSVQGEQYF. As DNA, the CDR3 is TGTGCCAGCAGCGTACAGGGGGAGCAGTACTTC. The chain carries TRBV7-2 and TRBJ2-7; TRBD1 agrees at 7 bases. The CDR3 totals 11 residues. Trimming took 5 bases from V and 7 from J; bases not matched to a gene: 2. The germline V gene has CDR1 SGHTA and CDR2 FQGNSA.

This clonotype was picked up many times. The V gene is TRBV12-3 or TRBV12-4, the J gene TRBJ1-2; D not certain. The CDR3 runs to 12 residues. With 1 base removed from V and 8 bases from J, the gap between germline ends came to 8 bases. The CDR3, as DNA: TGTGCCAGCAGTTTAGACTTGACCGGCTACACCTTC. Protein sequence: CASSLDLTGYTF.

This clonotype occurred many times. The chain couples TRBV5-1 to TRBJ2-3; D is uncertain. Deletions cut 1 base from V and 4 bases from J, with 16 bases between. Germline CDR1 reads SGHRS; CDR2 reads YFSETQ. This CDR3 has 16 amino acids. In nucleotides, the CDR3 is TGCGCCAGCAGCTTGTTGCAATCATCCAGCTCAGATACGCAGTATTTT. This encodes CASSLLQSSSSDTQYF.

This clonotype was found many times. This chain uses TRBV20-1 with TRBJ2-7; the D gene is possibly TRBD1 (6 bases). Germline V gene data show CDR1 as DFQATT and CDR2 as SNEGSKA (reference sequence). V lost 5 bases and J 4 bases, leaving 21 bases between the germline ends. The CDR3 loop spans 15 amino acids. CDR3 loop: CSAPTRDTARYEQYF. The CDR3 coding sequence is TGCAGTGCTCCTACCAGGGACACAGCTCGTTACGAGCAGTACTTC.

This clonotype came up many times. The CDR3 nucleotides are TGTGCCAGCAGCTTAGTCCCCCTGCGGGGATCTAGCACAGATACGCAGTATTTT. Translated: CASSLVPLRGSSTDTQYF. The chain carries TRBV11-1 and TRBJ2-3, with D maybe TRBD2 (6 bases). Germline assignment: CDR1 SGHAT and CDR2 FQDESV (reference sequence). This CDR3 has 18 amino acids. V was shortened by 1 base and J by 0 bases, with 17 bases between the two germline ends.

This clonotype was seen many times. CDR3 DNA: TGTGCCAGCAGCTTATGGGGAGAGCAGGGGAAACTCACTGGAAACACCATATATTTT. Translating gives CASSLWGEQGKLTGNTIYF. The chain uses TRBV11-2 and TRBJ1-3, with D possibly matching TRBD1 (6 bases). Germline loops: CDR1 SGHAT, CDR2 FQNNGV. Trimming took off 2 bases at V and 2 bases at J, with 22 bases between the two ends. This CDR3 contains 19 residues.

This clonotype was seen many times. V usage is TRBV7-2 and J usage is TRBJ2-3, with 9 bases matching TRBD1. Germline CDR1 is SGHTA and CDR2 is FQGNSA. CDR3 size: 15 residues. Trimming cost V 2 bases and J 5 bases; bases outside gene matches: 5. DNA of the CDR3: TGTGCCAGCAGCTTAACAGGGGGCTACGGAGATACGCAGTATTTT. Its translation: CASSLTGGYGDTQYF.

As concerns this clonotype: Since a much larger clone is just one base distant, this may be a read error. The chain carries TRBV2 and TRBJ2-7; TRBD1 matches at 9 bases. Trimming removed 7 bases from V and 6 bases from J; junction bases left unmatched: 4. The CDR3 consists of 12 residues. Per the germline V gene, CDR1 is SNHLY and CDR2 is FYNNEI. CDR3 in amino acids: CASTTGGLEQYF. The CDR3 nucleotides are TGTGCCAGCACTACAGGGGGCCTCGAGCAGTACTTC.

The chain uses TRBV5-1 and TRBJ2-3; a weak D match, TRBD1 (7 bases). V was clipped by 2 bases and J by 5 bases, with 18 bases between them. Looked up from germline, CDR1 is SGHRS and CDR2 is YFSETQ. CDR3 length: 16 residues. The CDR3 sequence is CASSFDGGGYRDTQYF. The DNA for the CDR3 is TGCGCCAGCAGCTTTGATGGAGGGGGCTACAGAGATACGCAGTATTTT.

This clonotype was seen repeatedly, ten times or more. The V call is TRBV29-1, the J call TRBJ2-7; 11 bases are a match to TRBD1. With 5 bases clipped from V and 4 bases from J, the junction kept 10 bases outside the gene matches. Germline CDR1 is SQVTM and CDR2 is ANQGSEA. CDR3 length: 15 amino acids. In DNA, the CDR3 is TGCAGCGTTCATCAAATGGGGGACAGGGGGTACGAGCAGTACTTC. Translation gives CSVHQMGDRGYEQYF.

This clonotype was seen at least ten times. The chain carries TRBV12-3 or TRBV12-4 and TRBJ2-1; 7 bases are a match to TRBD2. J was trimmed by 1 base and V by 7 bases; bases with no gene match: 4. This CDR3 spans 14 amino acids. CDR3 coding DNA: TGTGCCAGCAACCGCGGGGGTTCCTACAATGAGCAGTTCTTC. This encodes CASNRGGSYNEQFF.

On this clonotype itself: A much more abundant neighbour one base away suggests this may be a read error. The CDR3 protein is CASIVDPSGESPDTQYF. The CDR3 coding sequence is TGTGCCAGCATCGTAGACCCTAGCGGGGAATCCCCAGATACGCAGTATTTT. The rearrangement joins TRBV9 to TRBJ2-3; 9 positions match TRBD2. This CDR3 region has 17 residues. Germline CDR1 is SGDLS and CDR2 is YYNGEE.

In its sample, this clonotype was seen many times. The chain has TRBV25-1 and TRBJ2-2, with D tentatively TRBD1 or TRBD2 (5 bases each). The germline V gene encodes CDR1 MGHDK and CDR2 SYGVNS. The CDR3 extends over 15 amino acids. Trimming pared 4 bases from V and 3 bases from J, leaving 12 bases between. This CDR3 is CASSGPGTHTGELFF. CDR3 nucleotides: TGTGCCAGCAGTGGACCCGGGACCCACACCGGGGAGCTGTTTTTT.

This chain uses TRBV18 with TRBJ1-5; the match to TRBD1 covers 7 bases. The germline V gene encodes CDR1 KGHSH and CDR2 LQKENI. This CDR3 has 14 residues. J gave up 5 bases and V 2 bases, and 3 bases lay outside the gene matches. The CDR3 DNA sequence: TGTGCCAGCTCACCAGGGACAGAGGATCAGCCCCAGCATTTT. Translating it yields CASSPGTEDQPQHF.

Notes on this clonotype: This may stem from a read error, because a much larger clone lies one nucleotide away. The CDR3 bases are TGTGCCATCTTTTTGGGGCAGTTGACCTCTGGAAACACCATATATTTT. This codes for CAIFLGQLTSGNTIYF. The chain couples TRBV12-3 or TRBV12-4 to TRBJ1-3; D may be TRBD1 (5 bases). Trimming removed 10 bases from V and 0 bases from J, with 19 bases in between. The CDR3 consists of 16 residues.